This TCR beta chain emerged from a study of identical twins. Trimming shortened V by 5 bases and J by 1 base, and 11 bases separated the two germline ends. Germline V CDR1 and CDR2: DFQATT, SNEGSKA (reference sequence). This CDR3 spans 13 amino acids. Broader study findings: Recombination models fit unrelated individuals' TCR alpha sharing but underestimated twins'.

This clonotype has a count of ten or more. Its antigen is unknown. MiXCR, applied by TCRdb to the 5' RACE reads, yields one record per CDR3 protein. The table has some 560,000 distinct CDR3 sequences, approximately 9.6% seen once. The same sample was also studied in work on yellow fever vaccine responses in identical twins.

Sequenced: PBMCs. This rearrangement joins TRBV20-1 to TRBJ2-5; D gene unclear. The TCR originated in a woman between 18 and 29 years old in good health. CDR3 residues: CSAHTPSQETQYF. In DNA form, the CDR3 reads TGCAGTGCTCATACGCCCTCCCAAGAGACCCAGTACTTC.